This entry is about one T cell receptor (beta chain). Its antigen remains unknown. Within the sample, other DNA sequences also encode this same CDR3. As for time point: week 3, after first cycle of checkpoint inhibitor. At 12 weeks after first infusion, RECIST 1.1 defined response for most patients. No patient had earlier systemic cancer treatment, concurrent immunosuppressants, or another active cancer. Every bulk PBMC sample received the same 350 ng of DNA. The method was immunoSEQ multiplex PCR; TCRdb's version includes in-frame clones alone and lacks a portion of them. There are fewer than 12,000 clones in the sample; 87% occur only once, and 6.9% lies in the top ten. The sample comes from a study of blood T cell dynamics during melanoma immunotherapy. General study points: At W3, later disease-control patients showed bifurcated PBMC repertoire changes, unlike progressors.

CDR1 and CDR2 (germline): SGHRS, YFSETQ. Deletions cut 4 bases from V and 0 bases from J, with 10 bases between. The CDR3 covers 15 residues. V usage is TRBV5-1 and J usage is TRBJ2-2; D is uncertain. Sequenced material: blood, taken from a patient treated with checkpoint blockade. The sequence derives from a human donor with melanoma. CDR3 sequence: CASSPDRANTGELFF. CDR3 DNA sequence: TGCGCCAGCAGCCCGGATCGGGCGAACACCGGGGAGCTGTTTTTT.